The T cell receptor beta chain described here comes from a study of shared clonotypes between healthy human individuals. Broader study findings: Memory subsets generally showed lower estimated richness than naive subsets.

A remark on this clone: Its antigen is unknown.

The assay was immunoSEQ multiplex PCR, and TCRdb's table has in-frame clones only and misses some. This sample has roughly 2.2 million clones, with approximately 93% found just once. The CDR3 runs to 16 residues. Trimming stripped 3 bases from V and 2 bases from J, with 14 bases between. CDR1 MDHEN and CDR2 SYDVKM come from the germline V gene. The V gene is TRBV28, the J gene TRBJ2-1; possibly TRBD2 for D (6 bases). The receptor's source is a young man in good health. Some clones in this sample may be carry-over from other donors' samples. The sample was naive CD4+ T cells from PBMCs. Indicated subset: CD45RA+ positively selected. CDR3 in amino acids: CASSLERVAPYNEQFF. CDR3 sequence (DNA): TGTGCCAGCAGTTTGGAGCGGGTTGCTCCCTACAATGAGCAGTTCTTC. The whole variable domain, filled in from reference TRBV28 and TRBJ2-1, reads DVKVTQSSRYLVKRTGEKVFLECVQDMDHENMFWYRQDPGLGLRLIYFSYDVKMKEKGDIPEGYSVSREKKERFSLILESASTNQTSMYLCASSLERVAPYNEQFFGPGTRLTVL.